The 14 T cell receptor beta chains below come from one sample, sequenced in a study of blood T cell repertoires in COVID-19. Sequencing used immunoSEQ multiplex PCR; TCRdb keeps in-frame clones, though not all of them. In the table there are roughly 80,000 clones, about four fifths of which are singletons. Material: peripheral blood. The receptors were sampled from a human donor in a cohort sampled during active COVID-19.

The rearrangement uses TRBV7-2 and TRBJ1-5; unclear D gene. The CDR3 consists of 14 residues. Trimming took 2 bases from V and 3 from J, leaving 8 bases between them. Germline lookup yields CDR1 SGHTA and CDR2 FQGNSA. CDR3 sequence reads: CASSLMAYNQPQHF. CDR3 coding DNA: TGTGCCAGCAGCTTAATGGCTTACAATCAGCCCCAGCATTTT.

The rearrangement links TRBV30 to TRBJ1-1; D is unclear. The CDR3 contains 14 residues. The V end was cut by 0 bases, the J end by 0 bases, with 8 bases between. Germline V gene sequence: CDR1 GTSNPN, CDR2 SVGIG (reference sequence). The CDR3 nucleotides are TGTGCCTGGAGTGTACTAAGTGTGAACACTGAAGCTTTCTTT. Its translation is CAWSVLSVNTEAFF.

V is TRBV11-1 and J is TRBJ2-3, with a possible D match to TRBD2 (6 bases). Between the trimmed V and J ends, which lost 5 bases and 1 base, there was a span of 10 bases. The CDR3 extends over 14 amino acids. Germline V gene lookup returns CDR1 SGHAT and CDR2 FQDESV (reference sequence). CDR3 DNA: TGTGCCAGCAGCCGACTAGTACGCACAGATACGCAGTATTTT. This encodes CASSRLVRTDTQYF.

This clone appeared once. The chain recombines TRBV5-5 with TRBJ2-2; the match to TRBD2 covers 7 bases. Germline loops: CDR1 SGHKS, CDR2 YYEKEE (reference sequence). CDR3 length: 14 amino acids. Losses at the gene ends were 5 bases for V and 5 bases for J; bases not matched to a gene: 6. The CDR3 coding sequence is TGTGCCAGCAGGTTGTGGGGGGGAACCGGGGAGCTGTTTTTT. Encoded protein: CASRLWGGTGELFF. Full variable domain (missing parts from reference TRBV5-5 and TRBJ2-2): DAGVTQSPTHLIKTRGQQVTLRCSPISGHKSVSWYQQVLGQGPQFIFQYYEKEERGRGNFPDRFSARQFPNYSSELNVNALLLGDSALYLCASRLWGGTGELFFGEGSRLTVL.

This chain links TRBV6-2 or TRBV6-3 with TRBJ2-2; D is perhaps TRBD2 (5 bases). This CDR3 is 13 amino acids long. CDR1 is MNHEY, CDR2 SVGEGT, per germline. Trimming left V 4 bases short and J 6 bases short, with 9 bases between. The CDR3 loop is CASSSRESGELFF. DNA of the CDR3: TGTGCCAGCAGTTCTAGGGAGTCCGGGGAGCTGTTTTTT.

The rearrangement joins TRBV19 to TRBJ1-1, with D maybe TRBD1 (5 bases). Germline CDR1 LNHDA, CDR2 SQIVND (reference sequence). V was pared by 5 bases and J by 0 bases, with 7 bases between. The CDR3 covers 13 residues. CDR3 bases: TGTGCCAGTAGTGTGACAGTGAACACTGAAGCTTTCTTT. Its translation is CASSVTVNTEAFF.

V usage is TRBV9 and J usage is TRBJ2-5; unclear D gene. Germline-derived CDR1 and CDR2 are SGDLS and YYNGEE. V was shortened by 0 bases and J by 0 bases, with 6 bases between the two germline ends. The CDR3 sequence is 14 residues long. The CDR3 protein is CASSVGTDQETQYF. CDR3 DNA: TGTGCCAGCAGCGTAGGAACAGACCAAGAGACCCAGTACTTC.

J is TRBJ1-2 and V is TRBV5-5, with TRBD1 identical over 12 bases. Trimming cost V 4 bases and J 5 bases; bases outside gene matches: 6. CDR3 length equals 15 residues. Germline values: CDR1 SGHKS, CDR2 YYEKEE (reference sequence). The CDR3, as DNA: TGTGCCAGCAGCGTGGGACAGGGGGCGAGGTATGGCTACACCTTC. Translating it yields CASSVGQGARYGYTF. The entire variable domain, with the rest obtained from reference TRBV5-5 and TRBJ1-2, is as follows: DAGVTQSPTHLIKTRGQQVTLRCSPISGHKSVSWYQQVLGQGPQFIFQYYEKEERGRGNFPDRFSARQFPNYSSELNVNALLLGDSALYLCASSVGQGARYGYTFGSGTRLTVV.

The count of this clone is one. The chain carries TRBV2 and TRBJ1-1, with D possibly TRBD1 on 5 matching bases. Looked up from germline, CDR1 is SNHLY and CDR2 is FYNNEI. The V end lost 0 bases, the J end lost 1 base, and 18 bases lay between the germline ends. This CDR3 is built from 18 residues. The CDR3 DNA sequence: TGTGCCAGCAGTGAAGCGAGGTATCGGGCAGGGCCGAACACTGAAGCTTTCTTT. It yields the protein CASSEARYRAGPNTEAFF.

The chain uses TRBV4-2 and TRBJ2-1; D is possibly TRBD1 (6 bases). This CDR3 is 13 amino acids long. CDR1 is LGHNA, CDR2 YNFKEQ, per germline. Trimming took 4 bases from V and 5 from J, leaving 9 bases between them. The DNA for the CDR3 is TGTGCCAGCAGCCCGGACAGTAACAATGAGCAGTTCTTC. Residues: CASSPDSNNEQFF.

CDR3 region: CASSWSMNTEAFF. CDR3 nucleotide sequence: TGCGCCAGCAGCTGGAGCATGAACACTGAAGCTTTCTTT. This chain uses TRBV5-1 with TRBJ1-1; D unresolved. V was pared by 3 bases and J by 0 bases, with 6 bases between. CDR3 length equals 13 residues. The germline CDR1 and CDR2 sequences are SGHRS and YFSETQ. Drawing the rest from reference TRBV5-1 and TRBJ1-1, the complete variable domain is KAGVTQTPRYLIKTRGQQVTLSCSPISGHRSVSWYQQTPGQGLQFLFEYFSETQRNKGNFPGRFSGRQFSNSRSEMNVSTLELGDSALYLCASSWSMNTEAFFGQGTRLTVV.

The CDR3: CASSRVAGVNEQFF. The CDR3 DNA sequence: TGTGCCAGCAGCCGAGTAGCAGGGGTAAATGAGCAGTTCTTC. The chain couples TRBV7-9 to TRBJ2-1, with D tentatively TRBD1 (6 bases). The length of the CDR3 is 14 residues. Germline CDR1 and CDR2: SEHNR and FQNEAQ (reference sequence). With 5 bases removed from V and 7 bases from J, the gap between germline ends came to 15 bases. Based on the CDR3 plus reference TRBV7-9 and TRBJ2-1, the full variable domain is DTGVSQNPRHKITKRGQNVTFRCDPISEHNRLYWYRQTLGQGPEFLTYFQNEAQLEKSRLLSDRFSAERPKGSFSTLEIQRTEQGDSAMYLCASSRVAGVNEQFFGPGTRLTVL.

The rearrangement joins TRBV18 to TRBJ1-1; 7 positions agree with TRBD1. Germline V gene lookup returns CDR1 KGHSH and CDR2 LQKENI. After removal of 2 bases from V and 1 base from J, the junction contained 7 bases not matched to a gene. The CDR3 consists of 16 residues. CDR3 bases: TGTGCCAGCTCACCAAGACAGGGTCATGAGAACACTGAAGCTTTCTTT. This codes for CASSPRQGHENTEAFF. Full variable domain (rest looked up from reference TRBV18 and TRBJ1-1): NAGVMQNPRHLVRRRGQEARLRCSPMKGHSHVYWYRQLPEEGLKFMVYLQKENIIDESGMPKERFSAEFPKEGPSILRIQQVVRGDSAAYFCASSPRQGHENTEAFFGQGTRLTVV.

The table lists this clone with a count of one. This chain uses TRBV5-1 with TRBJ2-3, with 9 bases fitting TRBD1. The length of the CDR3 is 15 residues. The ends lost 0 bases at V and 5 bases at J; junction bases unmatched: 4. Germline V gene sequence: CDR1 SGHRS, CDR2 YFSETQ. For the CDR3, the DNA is TGCGCCAGCAGCTTGGGACAGGGGGACGGAGATACGCAGTATTTT. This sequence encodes CASSLGQGDGDTQYF.